This paragraph reports one T cell receptor (beta chain). The CDR3 has 15 residues. With V trimmed by 7 bases and J by 3 bases, 8 bases remained unmatched. Germline CDR1 reads MDHEN; CDR2 reads SYDVKM. The data belong to a study of blood T cell repertoires in COVID-19. This table comes from immunoSEQ multiplex PCR, and its TCRdb copy is limited to in-frame clones, with some not included. Of around 63,000 clones in the sample, about 86% were seen once. This sequence was found in a woman at least 80 years old with active COVID-19. The material sequenced was peripheral blood. The chain is built from TRBV28 and TRBJ2-3; 9 bases match TRBD1. The CDR3, as DNA: TGTGCCAGCAATACTCTGGGGACAGGGACAGATACGCAGTATTTT. As protein: CASNTLGTGTDTQYF.